This T cell receptor (beta chain) emerged from a study of shared clonotypes between healthy human individuals (TCRdb year 2020). The study in broad terms: The cohort comprised two women and a few men aged 18 to 49 years. Leukapheresis yielded between about 0.9 and 8.9 billion PBMCs per donor. For each donor, CD4 naive and CD4 memory were each run on three plates, CD8 naive on two plates, and CD8 memory on one plate. To estimate repertoire size and how much clonotype sharing occurs between individuals, the study deeply sequenced the blood TCR repertoires of 5 or 6 healthy adults. Libraries were prepared and TCR repertoires were sequenced by different laboratories using diverse techniques, in order to increase sequencing depth and limit assay-specific biases.

Using the deep immunoSEQ assay, multiplex PCR amplified TCR CDR3 regions from genomic DNA. Genomic DNA extracted from each cell subset was distributed evenly over all wells of several immunoSEQ 96-well plates, and each plate served as one replicate. For sorted subsets, each replicate PCR was loaded with roughly 200 ng genomic DNA, equivalent to 25,000 to 30,000 T cell genomes. Purified libraries were measured with a Qubit 3.0 fluorometer, size-checked on a Bioanalyzer 2100, and measured again with the KAPA Library Quantification kit. Every immunoSEQ 96-well plate was sequenced on a dedicated single-read 150-cycle Illumina NextSeq 550 flow cell. The authors' pipeline ran thus. Because only junctional sequences without quality scores were contained in the immunoSEQ output, filtering matching that applied to full-length reads could not be performed. Sequences were annotated with PyIR, a Python wrapper for IgBLAST v1.9, using IMGT germline references to assign V/J genes and CDR3. Any read was removed if the V/J assignment was weak (E-value above 1e-6), the CDR3 was missing, or the read contained stop codons, out-of-frame junctions, or ambiguous translated residues. V3J clonotypes were defined by identical inferred V gene, J gene, and CDR3 amino acid sequence. Percentage overlap between repertoires was computed as shared unique clonotypes divided by the size of the smaller repertoire. Richness of each repertoire was evaluated using RTK rarefaction, the Chao1 estimator, and Recon v2.1 estimates of unobserved clonotypes. For all TCRbeta clonotypes obtained by the gDNA method from a handful of donors, generation probabilities were computed with OLGA. Here the immuneACCESS table is served through TCRdb, limited to in-frame sequences with V and J called. Missing clones are a known gap in these copies; in checked studies unresolved V genes cover under half, and the rest lacks a known reason. The D gene and trimming were derived from the DNA, and the V and J assignments and clone size from that table. Present in this sample are about 2.3 million clones, about 90% of which were seen just once. The ten largest clones represent about 0.36% of the sample.

The CDR3 covers 15 residues, taking in both the cysteine and the phenylalanine. The only DNA kept is the CDR3, 45 bases in frame from the first base. The trim is 6 bases for V and 0 bases for J, with a gap of 15 bases between the germline ends. CDR1 and CDR2 (MDHEN, SYDVKM) derive from the germline V gene. This clone was seen once. What antigen it recognizes has not been identified. Within one base of it there is no much larger clone, and no base qualities were kept. Here is what the overall study found, with its caveats: Pairwise subsampling indicated that sequencing depth was expected to affect the degree of clonotype sharing among donors. Because the study included a small number of donors, the genetic and exposure-history diversity represented was limited. Even with the large sequencing depth, rarefaction of the sorted-subset datasets indicated that sequencing was incomplete. Larger estimated clonotype richness was generally found for naive subsets than for memory subsets. Sampling was restricted to blood, and TCR repertoires in tissue are likely to differ from TCR repertoires in blood. Across a few donors, 5% to 6% of naive CD4, 3% to 3.5% of naive CD8, 2.3% of memory CD4, and over 0.35% of memory CD8 clonotypes were shared. Clonotypes shared by all four sorted-subset donors showed higher generation probabilities than non-shared clonotypes.

Healthy HIV-negative adults with no recently reported acute infections or vaccinations were included as donors. All donors were Caucasian adults living in Nashville, Tennessee, USA. CD4+ T cells were enriched through magnetic negative selection, after which naive cells were positively selected on CD45RA and the remaining negative fraction served as the memory subset. Blood was obtained by leukapheresis, after which PBMCs were separated by Ficoll-Histopaque density gradient centrifugation and cryopreserved in liquid nitrogen vapor phase. Analytical flow cytometry was used to check the purity and quantity of each magnetically sorted T cell population. From each sorted fraction, genomic DNA was isolated and quantified by UV absorbance on a Nanodrop 2000c.

The receptor comes from a man aged 18 to 30 in good health. Some clones in this sample may be carry-over from other donors' samples. The chain is assembled from TRBV28 and TRBJ2-7, with the D gene uncertain. The specimen sequenced was naive CD4+ T cells from PBMCs. The cell subset or site label corresponds to: CD45RA+ positively selected. The encoded CDR3 is CASRSPTRSSYEQYF. The nucleotides are TGTGCCAGCAGGAGTCCAACAAGGAGCTCCTACGAGCAGTACTTC.